What follows are 12 T cell receptor beta chains derived from one specimen sequenced in a study of blood T cell repertoires in COVID-19. Measured with immunoSEQ multiplex PCR; TCRdb has only the in-frame clones, and not every one. The profile shows 80,000 to 100,000 clones, about 85% of them singletons. The sample was peripheral blood. All receptors come from a man aged 70-80 years with acute or convalescent COVID-19.

The chain couples TRBV4-1 to TRBJ1-2; possible D gene TRBD1, 6 bases. The CDR3 is 15 residues long. V was trimmed by 2 bases and J by 0 bases, leaving 10 bases between them. Germline CDR1 is MGHRA and CDR2 is YSYEKL. The CDR3, as DNA: TGCGCCAGCAGCCAACCGCAGGGGACTAACTATGGCTACACCTTC. Translated: CASSQPQGTNYGYTF.

The genes are TRBV28 and TRBJ2-5, with D possibly TRBD2 on 5 matching bases. The V gene lost 7 bases and the J gene lost 5 bases, with 14 bases spanning the gap. From germline, CDR1 is MDHEN and CDR2 SYDVKM. This CDR3 is 13 amino acids long. CDR3 protein: CASTEGLEETQYF. The DNA for the CDR3 is TGTGCCAGCACTGAGGGATTGGAGGAGACCCAGTACTTC.

The chain couples TRBV19 to TRBJ2-2; tentative D call: TRBD2 (6 bases). The length of the CDR3 is 16 residues. Germline CDR1 reads LNHDA; CDR2 reads SQIVND (reference sequence). V was pared by 2 bases and J by 0 bases, with 10 bases between. CDR3 residues: CASSIITGANTGELFF. DNA for the CDR3: TGTGCCAGTAGTATAATAACGGGGGCGAACACCGGGGAGCTGTTTTTT.

The V call is TRBV6-2 or TRBV6-3, the J call TRBJ2-7; D unresolved. This CDR3 region has 11 residues. Trimming cost V 4 bases and J 7 bases, with 8 bases left between them. Germline CDR1 MNHEY, CDR2 SVGEGT. This chain's CDR3 is CASSWVEEQYF. Written as DNA, the CDR3 is TGTGCCAGCAGTTGGGTGGAGGAGCAGTACTTC.

V and J are TRBV5-6 and TRBJ2-5, with D maybe TRBD1 (5 bases). The length of the CDR3 is 16 residues. The V gene lost 1 base and the J gene lost 4 bases, with 17 bases spanning the gap. CDR1 and CDR2 (germline): SGHDT, YYEEEE. The CDR3 sequence: CASSLRAGLYGETQYF. CDR3 nucleotide sequence: TGTGCCAGCAGCTTGCGGGCAGGGTTGTATGGAGAGACCCAGTACTTC.

The J gene is TRBJ1-1, the V gene TRBV11-2; D unclear. Germline CDR1 and CDR2: SGHAT and FQNNGV. This CDR3 region has 14 residues. V lost 2 bases and J 1 base, leaving 8 bases between the germline ends. Here the CDR3 reads CASSLKRRNTEAFF. CDR3 nucleotides: TGTGCCAGCAGCTTAAAAAGGAGGAACACTGAAGCTTTCTTT.

Only a few counts were recorded for this clone. In DNA form, the CDR3 reads TGTGCCAGCACCCCTGGGGAGGGGTACAATGAGCAGTTCTTC. Translating gives CASTPGEGYNEQFF. The V call is TRBV6-5, the J call TRBJ2-1; 7 bases fit TRBD2. CDR1 MNHEY and CDR2 SVGAGI come from the germline V gene. V was clipped by 7 bases and J by 4 bases; unmatched bases: 7. There are 14 residues in the CDR3.

The chain carries TRBV7-9 and TRBJ2-1, with 8 nucleotides matching TRBD2. This CDR3 region has 15 residues. V dropped 5 bases and J dropped 3; count of bases not matched to a gene: 6. Per germline, CDR1 SEHNR and CDR2 FQNEAQ (reference sequence). The CDR3 protein is CASSPEAGVYNEQFF. The CDR3 nucleotides are TGTGCCAGCAGCCCGGAAGCGGGGGTCTACAATGAGCAGTTCTTC.

The V gene is TRBV9, the J gene TRBJ1-4, with D tentatively TRBD1 (5 bases). Germline values: CDR1 SGDLS, CDR2 YYNGEE. V gave up 0 bases and J gave up 5 bases, with 14 bases separating them. The CDR3 spans 16 residues. The CDR3 loop reads CASSVVGTGPNEKLFF. In DNA form, the CDR3 reads TGTGCCAGCAGCGTAGTCGGCACAGGACCGAATGAAAAACTGTTTTTT.

The chain is built from TRBV4-1 and TRBJ2-2, with a weak D call TRBD1 (6 bases). The germline CDR1 and CDR2 sequences are MGHRA and YSYEKL. V lost 0 bases, J lost 0 bases, and 11 bases lay in between. The CDR3 runs to 17 residues. CDR3 bases: TGCGCCAGCAGCCAAGACAATTACAGGGCGAACACCGGGGAGCTGTTTTTT. The encoded protein is CASSQDNYRANTGELFF.

The gene calls are TRBV13 and TRBJ2-2; D gene unclear. This CDR3 has 14 amino acids. V lost 5 bases and J lost 5, with 12 bases in between. Germline V gene data show CDR1 as PRHDT and CDR2 as FYEKMQ (reference sequence). The CDR3 DNA is TGTGCCAGCAGCCCGCGGCCAAGTACCGGGGAGCTGTTTTTT. Amino acids: CASSPRPSTGELFF.

This clone was detected a few times. The chain joins TRBV19 to TRBJ1-2; tentative D call: TRBD1 (5 bases). V was cut by 7 bases and J by 3 bases, with 12 bases left in between. This CDR3 spans 13 amino acids. Germline V gene sequence: CDR1 LNHDA, CDR2 SQIVND (reference sequence). Here the CDR3 DNA reads TGTGCCAGTACGGGCAGGGCCTACTATGGCTACACCTTC. Its protein is CASTGRAYYGYTF.